Below, 24 T cell receptor beta chains from the same sample are listed, as sequenced in a study of blood T cell repertoires in COVID-19. Some clones are missing from TCRdb's copy, which holds only in-frame ones; the method was immunoSEQ multiplex PCR. Altogether roughly 250,000 clones are present, roughly 82% being singletons, with the ten largest covering approximately 4.5%. Sequenced: peripheral blood. These receptors were obtained from a woman aged 70-85 years with acute or convalescent COVID-19.

The rearrangement joins TRBV3-1 (or the pseudogene TRBV3-2) to TRBJ1-4, with D unclear. The CDR3 contains 13 residues. Trimming cost V 4 bases and J 5 bases, with 8 bases left between them. Germline loops: CDR1 LGHDT, CDR2 YNNKEL (reference sequence). CDR3 sequence reads: CASSLGQNEKLFF. The CDR3 nucleotides read TGTGCCAGCAGCCTGGGCCAGAATGAAAAACTGTTTTTT.

V gene TRBV5-6 combines with J gene TRBJ2-5; 10 nucleotides align to TRBD1. V lost 3 bases and J lost 7; bases outside the gene matches: 12. The length of the CDR3 is 16 residues. The V gene's germline CDR1 is SGHDT and CDR2 YYEEEE. As DNA, the CDR3 is TGTGCCAGCAGCTCGGGGACAGGGGAAAGGTGGGGGACCCAGTACTTC. This translates into CASSSGTGERWGTQYF.

CDR3 sequence: CATSAPGGGYNEQFF. CDR3 bases: TGTGCCACCAGTGCCCCCGGGGGGGGCTACAATGAGCAGTTCTTC. V gene TRBV24-1 combines with J gene TRBJ2-1; 8 bases are a match to TRBD2. V was pared by 5 bases and J by 3 bases, with 5 bases of the junction left unmatched. The CDR3 covers 15 residues. The germline CDR1 and CDR2 sequences are KGHDR and SFDVKD.

The rearrangement links TRBV9 to TRBJ1-1, with a possible D match to TRBD1 (5 bases). Trimming pared 0 bases from V and 6 bases from J, leaving 15 bases between. In germline, CDR1 is SGDLS, CDR2 YYNGEE. The CDR3 totals 15 residues. The CDR3 coding sequence is TGTGCCAGCAGCGTAGGTGGGGGGATTTGGGCTGAAGCTTTCTTT. It yields the protein CASSVGGGIWAEAFF.

This chain links TRBV4-3 with TRBJ2-1, with a weak D call TRBD1 (5 bases). V was shortened by 0 bases and J by 3 bases, with 9 bases between the two germline ends. Looked up from germline, CDR1 is LGHNA and CDR2 is YSLEER. The CDR3 is 15 residues long. In DNA form, the CDR3 reads TGCGCCAGCAGCCAAGACGGAAGGGGCTACAATGAGCAGTTCTTC. Its translation: CASSQDGRGYNEQFF.

The chain combines TRBV10-3 with TRBJ2-5, with D tentatively TRBD1 (5 bases). Germline values: CDR1 ENHRY, CDR2 SYGVKD. CDR3 size: 12 residues. The V and J ends lost 6 bases and 5 bases respectively, with 10 bases between them. DNA for the CDR3: TGTGCCATCAGAGGGGCAGGGGAGACCCAGTACTTC. Its protein product is CAIRGAGETQYF.

The CDR3 DNA reads TGTGCCAGCTCAAGGGGAAGCGGAAACACCATATATTTT. Translation: CASSRGSGNTIYF. The rearrangement joins TRBV3-1 (or the pseudogene TRBV3-2) to TRBJ1-3, with TRBD1 as a possible D gene (5 bases). Trimming cost V 8 bases and J 4 bases, with 12 bases left between them. This CDR3 contains 13 residues. Germline CDR1 LGHDT, CDR2 YNNKEL (reference sequence).

V gene TRBV7-9 combines with J gene TRBJ2-5, with TRBD2 as a possible D gene (5 bases). This CDR3 has 15 amino acids. Trimming stripped 5 bases from V and 1 base from J, with 14 bases between. CDR1 SEHNR and CDR2 FQNEAQ come from the germline V gene (reference sequence). CDR3 nucleotide sequence: TGTGCCAGCAGCCACCGATCGGACTTCCAAGAGACCCAGTACTTC. This gives the protein CASSHRSDFQETQYF. The full variable domain, with the rest looked up from reference TRBV7-9 and TRBJ2-5, is DTGVSQNPRHKITKRGQNVTFRCDPISEHNRLYWYRQTLGQGPEFLTYFQNEAQLEKSRLLSDRFSAERPKGSFSTLEIQRTEQGDSAMYLCASSHRSDFQETQYFGPGTRLLVL.

The rearrangement links TRBV5-1 to TRBJ2-3, with D unresolved. Germline CDR1 reads SGHRS; CDR2 reads YFSETQ. V lost 5 bases and J lost 2, with 15 bases in between. This CDR3 is built from 15 residues. The CDR3: CASSPSGGNTDTQYF. The CDR3 DNA reads TGCGCCAGCAGTCCTAGTGGCGGAAACACAGATACGCAGTATTTT.

This clone appeared a single time. The chain uses TRBV27 and TRBJ1-6, with D possibly being TRBD1 (6 bases). Trimming shortened V by 5 bases and J by 14 bases, and 16 bases separated the two germline ends. This CDR3 comprises 13 residues. CDR1 is MNHEY and CDR2 is SMNVEV in the germline V gene (reference sequence). The DNA for the CDR3 is TGTGCCAGCAGTCTGGACAGCCGCGGCACCCTCCACTTT. This gives the protein CASSLDSRGTLHF.

V and J are TRBV4-2 and TRBJ1-3, with D tentatively TRBD1 (6 bases). This CDR3 comprises 16 residues. Trimming left V 4 bases short and J 0 bases short, with 13 bases between. Germline-derived CDR1 and CDR2 are LGHNA and YNFKEQ. The CDR3 region is CASSPTGLSSGNTIYF. The CDR3 DNA is TGTGCCAGCAGCCCCACAGGGCTTAGCTCTGGAAACACCATATATTTT.

The chain couples TRBV19 to TRBJ1-4; no clear D. Per the germline V gene, CDR1 is LNHDA and CDR2 is SQIVND (reference sequence). CDR3 length: 15 residues. Trimming pared 4 bases from V and 0 bases from J, leaving 9 bases between. CDR3 loop: CASSKTPATNEKLFF. CDR3 coding DNA: TGTGCCAGTAGTAAAACACCTGCAACTAATGAAAAACTGTTTTTT.

The chain uses TRBV30 and TRBJ1-4, with D maybe TRBD1 (6 bases). The germline V gene encodes CDR1 GTSNPN and CDR2 SVGIG (reference sequence). The length of the CDR3 is 13 residues. Trimming pared 5 bases from V and 4 bases from J, leaving 11 bases between. CDR3 in amino acids: CAWSGGLNEKLFF. Written as DNA, the CDR3 is TGTGCCTGGTCCGGGGGGCTTAATGAAAAACTGTTTTTT. The whole variable domain, filled in from reference TRBV30 and TRBJ1-4, reads SQTIHQWPATLVQPVGSPLSLECTVEGTSNPNLYWYRQAAGRGLQLLFYSVGIGQISSEVPQNLSASRPQDRQFILSSKKLLLSDSGFYLCAWSGGLNEKLFFGSGTQLSVL.

CDR3 DNA sequence: TGTGCCAGCTCACCACCGGGGGGGCCTAGCACAGATACGCAGTATTTT. Translating gives CASSPPGGPSTDTQYF. J is TRBJ2-3 and V is TRBV18; D possibly corresponds to TRBD2 (7 bases). The CDR3 contains 16 residues. Trimming removed 0 bases from V and 0 bases from J, with 10 bases in between. Germline-derived CDR1 and CDR2 are KGHSH and LQKENI.

This chain connects TRBV5-1 to TRBJ1-1, with D unresolved. This CDR3 spans 14 amino acids. Trimming shortened V by 1 base and J by 1 base, and 8 bases separated the two germline ends. CDR1 is SGHRS and CDR2 is YFSETQ in the germline V gene. The CDR3 reads CASSLQVENTEAFF. DNA for the CDR3: TGCGCCAGCAGCTTGCAGGTAGAGAACACTGAAGCTTTCTTT.

The CDR3 DNA reads as TGTGTCTCAGGCCTAGCGGGGTTCGAGCAGTACTTC. Protein product: CVSGLAGFEQYF. This chain joins TRBV6-1 and TRBJ2-7, with 9 nucleotides matching TRBD2. In germline, CDR1 is MNHNS, CDR2 SASEGT. This CDR3 contains 12 residues.

This clone has a count of ten or more. The rearrangement joins TRBV7-2 to TRBJ1-2; 7 bases match TRBD1. V gave up 4 bases and J gave up 8 bases; unmatched junction bases: 10. This CDR3 region has 14 residues. Germline loops: CDR1 SGHTA, CDR2 FQGNSA. Here the CDR3 DNA reads TGTGCCAGCAGCTCCCGGCAGGGGGAGAGGGGCTACACCTTC. It translates to CASSSRQGERGYTF.

This clone was found once. The chain is built from TRBV7-8 and TRBJ1-2, with D perhaps matching TRBD1 (5 bases). Trimming took off 4 bases at V and 0 bases at J, with 18 bases between the two ends. CDR1 SGHVS and CDR2 FQNEAQ come from the germline V gene. The CDR3 runs to 17 residues. CDR3 coding DNA: TGTGCCAGCAGCTCATCTCGACAGCGCCTGACTAACTATGGCTACACCTTC. Translation gives CASSSSRQRLTNYGYTF.

The V and J genes are TRBV5-1 and TRBJ2-2; 8 bases match TRBD2. J was trimmed by 1 base and V by 6 bases; bases with no gene match: 17. The germline CDR1 and CDR2 sequences are SGHRS and YFSETQ. The CDR3 covers 19 residues. The CDR3: CASTLDPGIAGMNTGELFF. The CDR3 DNA is TGCGCCAGCACTCTTGACCCAGGGATAGCGGGGATGAACACCGGGGAGCTGTTTTTT.

V is TRBV6-4 and J is TRBJ1-5; D not certain. V lost 4 bases and J lost 7, with 11 bases in between. CDR3 length: 13 residues. CDR1 MRHNA and CDR2 SNTAGT come from the germline V gene. This CDR3 reads CASSVREGQPQHF. The CDR3 nucleotides read TGTGCCAGCAGTGTGAGGGAGGGACAGCCCCAGCATTTT.

The chain employs TRBV13 and TRBJ1-2; D gene unclear. Trimming took off 5 bases at V and 4 bases at J, with 20 bases between the two ends. CDR1 and CDR2 from the germline V gene are PRHDT and FYEKMQ (reference sequence). The CDR3 is 16 amino acids. CDR3: CASSPSLDGEGYGYTF. CDR3 nucleotide sequence: TGTGCCAGCAGCCCAAGTCTAGACGGCGAGGGCTATGGCTACACCTTC.

The chain couples TRBV18 to TRBJ1-3; 10 positions match TRBD1. The ends lost 4 bases at V and 2 bases at J; junction bases unmatched: 11. There are 18 residues in the CDR3. In germline, CDR1 is KGHSH, CDR2 LQKENI. In DNA form, the CDR3 reads TGTGCCAGCTCACTTACTTCCGGGACAGGGGACACTGGAAACACCATATATTTT. Its translation is CASSLTSGTGDTGNTIYF.

This chain links TRBV6-5 with TRBJ1-2; TRBD1 might be the D (6 bases). V was shortened by 6 bases and J by 8 bases, with 13 bases between the two germline ends. Per the germline V gene, CDR1 is MNHEY and CDR2 is SVGAGI. The CDR3 has 12 residues. The CDR3 sequence is CASRQYRVGYTF. CDR3 bases: TGTGCCAGCAGGCAATACAGGGTCGGCTACACCTTC.

This clone was picked up one time. The V gene is TRBV15, the J gene TRBJ1-5; unclear D gene. The germline gives CDR1 LNHNV, CDR2 YYDKDF (reference sequence). This CDR3 is built from 15 residues. V dropped 1 base and J dropped 6 bases, with 13 bases sitting between them. CDR3 nucleotide sequence: TGTGCCACCAGCAGAGGGTATGACACCGGTCAGCCCCAGCATTTT. This translates into CATSRGYDTGQPQHF.